Shown below are 20 T cell receptor beta chains from a single sample sequenced in a study of shared clonotypes between healthy human individuals. TCRdb's table, derived via immunoSEQ multiplex PCR, lists solely in-frame clones and lacks some. The sample carries 2 million to 2.5 million clones, 85% to 95% recorded once. Naive CD8 populations comprised CD45RO-negative cells positively selected for CCR7, excluding terminally differentiated effector memory CD45RA+ cells. What was sequenced was naive CD8+ T cells from PBMCs. Receptors were obtained from a man aged 18 to 29 in good health. Some clones in this sample may be carry-over from other donors' samples.

This rearrangement joins TRBV28 to TRBJ2-2; possibly TRBD1 or TRBD2 for D (6 bases each). The length of the CDR3 is 16 residues. The V end lost 0 bases, the J end lost 8 bases, and 16 bases lay between the germline ends. Germline lookup yields CDR1 MDHEN and CDR2 SYDVKM. CDR3 nucleotide sequence: TGTGCCAGCAGTTTATGGTCGGAGGGGGTAGGTGGGGAGCTGTTTTTT. Translation: CASSLWSEGVGGELFF.

The V gene is TRBV28, the J gene TRBJ2-4, with D perhaps TRBD2 (5 bases). This CDR3 comprises 13 residues. CDR1 and CDR2 from the germline V gene are MDHEN and SYDVKM. Deletions cut 6 bases from V and 8 bases from J, with 14 bases between. CDR3 sequence: CASSDSSGDIQYF. The CDR3 bases are TGTGCCAGCAGCGACTCCTCCGGGGACATTCAGTACTTC. The whole variable domain, filled in from reference TRBV28 and TRBJ2-4, reads DVKVTQSSRYLVKRTGEKVFLECVQDMDHENMFWYRQDPGLGLRLIYFSYDVKMKEKGDIPEGYSVSREKKERFSLILESASTNQTSMYLCASSDSSGDIQYFGAGTRLSVL.

This clone was detected once. This chain joins TRBV28 and TRBJ1-2; D call uncertain. Looked up from germline, CDR1 is MDHEN and CDR2 is SYDVKM. This CDR3 is 14 amino acids long. Trimming removed 4 bases at V and 4 bases at J, with 13 bases between. The CDR3 loop is CASSSIRGSYGYTF. CDR3 in DNA: TGTGCCAGCAGTTCTATACGGGGTAGCTATGGCTACACCTTC.

The chain combines TRBV6-1 with TRBJ2-7; D ambiguous. V gave up 8 bases and J gave up 4 bases, with 21 bases separating them. This CDR3 comprises 15 residues. Germline V gene lookup returns CDR1 MNHNS and CDR2 SASEGT. CDR3 in DNA: TGTGCCAGCCCAGGTGGGGTGGCTGGATTATACGAGCAGTACTTC. It is translated as CASPGGVAGLYEQYF.

The chain carries TRBV5-1 and TRBJ2-6; D is undetermined. Trimming left V 7 bases short and J 5 bases short, with 22 bases between. This CDR3 spans 17 amino acids. The germline CDR1 and CDR2 sequences are SGHRS and YFSETQ. This CDR3 is CASLTYRFTSRANVLTF. The DNA of the CDR3 is TGCGCCAGCCTCACGTATCGGTTCACAAGTCGGGCCAACGTCCTGACTTTC.

This chain uses TRBV7-2 with TRBJ2-1; 9 nucleotides align to TRBD2. V was pared by 4 bases and J by 4 bases, with 17 bases of the junction left unmatched. The CDR3 spans 19 residues. From germline, CDR1 is SGHTA and CDR2 FQGNSA. CDR3: CASSSLPGREGLGYNEQFF. For the CDR3, the DNA is TGTGCCAGCAGCTCCCTGCCGGGGCGGGAGGGCCTGGGGTACAATGAGCAGTTCTTC.

V is TRBV6-5 and J is TRBJ1-2; 7 positions match TRBD1. The germline CDR1 and CDR2 sequences are MNHEY and SVGAGI. CDR3 length equals 16 residues. J gave up 6 bases and V 4 bases, and 14 bases lay outside the gene matches. Here the CDR3 reads CASSFSLAGGKDGYTF. CDR3 DNA sequence: TGTGCCAGCAGTTTTTCCCTGGCAGGGGGAAAGGATGGCTACACCTTC.

This clone was detected once. V and J are TRBV7-8 and TRBJ2-7; 7 nucleotides align to TRBD1. This CDR3 is built from 15 residues. V lost 3 bases and J lost 6; bases outside the gene matches: 11. Germline V gene lookup returns CDR1 SGHVS and CDR2 FQNEAQ. The CDR3 sequence is CASSLSGQLLGEQYF. CDR3 nucleotide sequence: TGTGCCAGCAGCTTGTCGGGACAGCTCCTGGGCGAGCAGTACTTC. Variable domain in full (rest from reference TRBV7-8 and TRBJ2-7): GAGVSQSPRYKVAKRGQDVALRCDPISGHVSLFWYQQALGQGPEFLTYFQNEAQLDKSGLPSDRFFAERPEGSVSTLKIQRTQQEDSAVYLCASSLSGQLLGEQYFGPGTRLTVT.

This chain connects TRBV27 to TRBJ1-1; D is undetermined. The CDR3 loop spans 14 amino acids. Trimming took off 5 bases at V and 1 base at J, with 11 bases between the two ends. Germline lookup yields CDR1 MNHEY and CDR2 SMNVEV (reference sequence). The DNA of the CDR3 is TGTGCCAGCAGTGGGCATCGGGGGAACACTGAAGCTTTCTTT. This translates into CASSGHRGNTEAFF.

This sequence joins TRBV19 and TRBJ1-3; a weak D match, TRBD1 (6 bases). V shed 5 bases and J shed 0 bases, with 14 bases lying between them. The length of the CDR3 is 16 residues. CDR1 is LNHDA and CDR2 is SQIVND in the germline V gene (reference sequence). The CDR3 DNA follows: TGTGCCAGTAGTGCCAGAGACAGGAGCTCTGGAAACACCATATATTTT. Its translation is CASSARDRSSGNTIYF.

The CDR3, as DNA: TGCGCCAGCACGGACTCTGCCTACGAGCAGTACTTC. Translation: CASTDSAYEQYF. V and J are TRBV4-1 and TRBJ2-7, with D tentatively TRBD2 (5 bases). V lost 7 bases to trimming and J lost 2 bases, with 9 bases between them. Germline V lookup: CDR1 MGHRA, CDR2 YSYEKL. The CDR3 runs 12 residues.

The chain is built from TRBV30 and TRBJ2-1; D is undetermined. V lost 1 base to trimming and J lost 5 bases, with 3 bases between them. The germline CDR1 and CDR2 sequences are GTSNPN and SVGIG (reference sequence). This CDR3 is built from 11 residues. CDR3 nucleotide sequence: TGTGCCTGGAGTGGAAACAATGAGCAGTTCTTC. Amino acid sequence: CAWSGNNEQFF.

In its sample, this clone was seen a few times. This chain links TRBV5-5 with TRBJ1-1, with D unclear. CDR1 is SGHKS, CDR2 YYEKEE, per germline (reference sequence). Trimming removed 4 bases at V and 4 bases at J, with 14 bases between. This CDR3 is built from 14 residues. The CDR3 loop is CASSVDMTGTEAFF. CDR3 coding DNA: TGTGCCAGCAGCGTCGACATGACGGGCACTGAAGCTTTCTTT.

This chain joins TRBV30 and TRBJ2-2, with D unresolved. The V gene's germline CDR1 is GTSNPN and CDR2 SVGIG (reference sequence). The CDR3 has 13 amino acids. Trimming took off 3 bases at V and 2 bases at J, with 7 bases between the two ends. The CDR3 nucleotides are TGTGCCTGGAGGCCCGGTAACACCGGGGAGCTGTTTTTT. Translated: CAWRPGNTGELFF.

The rearrangement joins TRBV6-5 to TRBJ2-7; D is ambiguous. This CDR3 has 13 residues. CDR1 and CDR2 (germline): MNHEY, SVGAGI. V lost 2 bases to trimming and J lost 3 bases, with 8 bases between them. The DNA for the CDR3 is TGTGCCAGCAGTTACAGGGTTTACTACGAGCAGTACTTC. Translating it yields CASSYRVYYEQYF.

This chain uses TRBV7-6 with TRBJ2-2, with D uncertain. The V end was cut by 0 bases, the J end by 0 bases, with 8 bases between. The length of the CDR3 is 16 residues. Germline V gives CDR1 SGHVS, CDR2 FNYEAQ. DNA for the CDR3: TGTGCCAGCAGCTTAGCAGGTAGCCCGAACACCGGGGAGCTGTTTTTT. This translates into CASSLAGSPNTGELFF. The variable domain in full, completed from reference TRBV7-6 and TRBJ2-2, reads GAGVSQSPRYKVTKRGQDVALRCDPISGHVSLYWYRQALGQGPEFLTYFNYEAQQDKSGLPNDRFSAERPEGSISTLTIQRTEQRDSAMYRCASSLAGSPNTGELFFGEGSRLTVL.

This rearrangement joins TRBV29-1 to TRBJ1-2, with a weak D call TRBD1 (6 bases). The CDR3 sequence is 12 residues long. Trimming cost V 4 bases and J 8 bases, with 14 bases left between them. Germline loops: CDR1 SQVTM, CDR2 ANQGSEA. CDR3 loop: CSVVRGGEGYTF. The CDR3, as DNA: TGCAGCGTTGTAAGAGGGGGAGAGGGCTACACCTTC. Looking up the rest from reference TRBV29-1 and TRBJ1-2 gives the full variable domain: SAVISQKPSRDICQRGTSLTIQCQVDSQVTMMFWYRQQPGQSLTLIATANQGSEATYESGFVIDKFPISRPNLTFSTLTVSNMSPEDSSIYLCSVVRGGEGYTFGSGTRLTVV.

The chain couples TRBV7-6 to TRBJ2-1, with D unclear. This CDR3 has 14 amino acids. V was trimmed by 1 base and J by 5 bases, leaving 9 bases between them. The germline gives CDR1 SGHVS, CDR2 FNYEAQ. The CDR3 is CASSLDYGNNEQFF. The CDR3 DNA is TGTGCCAGCAGCTTAGACTACGGAAACAATGAGCAGTTCTTC.

The chain links TRBV28 to TRBJ2-2; D is unclear. The germline V and J ends were trimmed by 4 bases and 2 bases, with 11 bases remaining between them. This CDR3 is built from 15 residues. CDR1 MDHEN and CDR2 SYDVKM come from the germline V gene. CDR3 DNA sequence: TGTGCCAGCAGTTCCGCCAGGAGCAACACCGGGGAGCTGTTTTTT. This sequence encodes CASSSARSNTGELFF.

The CDR3 DNA reads TGCAGCGGGGGGACGGGGAGCTCCTACGAGCAGTACTTC. This translates into CSGGTGSSYEQYF. V and J are TRBV29-1 and TRBJ2-7, with D perhaps matching TRBD1 or TRBD2 (5 bases each). The CDR3 runs 13 residues. CDR1 is SQVTM, CDR2 ANQGSEA, per germline. Between the trimmed V and J ends, which lost 7 bases and 0 bases, there was a span of 13 bases.